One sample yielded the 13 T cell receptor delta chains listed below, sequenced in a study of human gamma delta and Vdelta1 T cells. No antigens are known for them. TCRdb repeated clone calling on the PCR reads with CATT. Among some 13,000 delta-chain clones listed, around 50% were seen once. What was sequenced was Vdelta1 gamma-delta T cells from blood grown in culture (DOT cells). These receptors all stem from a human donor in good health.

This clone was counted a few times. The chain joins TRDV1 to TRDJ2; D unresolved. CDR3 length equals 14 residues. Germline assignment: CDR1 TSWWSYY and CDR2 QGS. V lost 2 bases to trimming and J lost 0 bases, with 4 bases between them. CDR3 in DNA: TGTGCTCTTGGGGAAGCCACTTTGACAGCACAACTCTTCTTT. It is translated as CALGEATLTAQLFF.

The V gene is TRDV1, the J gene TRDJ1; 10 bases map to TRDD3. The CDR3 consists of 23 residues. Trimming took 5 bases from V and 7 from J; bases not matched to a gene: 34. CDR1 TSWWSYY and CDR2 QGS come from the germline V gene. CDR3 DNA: TGTGCTCTTGGGCCCCCCTTTTCGTCCAAACTTACTGCAAATGGGGGATACTTTGGTAAACTCATCTTT. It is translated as CALGPPFSSKLTANGGYFGKLIF.

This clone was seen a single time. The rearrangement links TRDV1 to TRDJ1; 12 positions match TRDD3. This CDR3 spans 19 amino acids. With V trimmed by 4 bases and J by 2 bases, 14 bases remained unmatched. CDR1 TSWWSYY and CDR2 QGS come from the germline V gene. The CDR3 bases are TGTGCTCTTGGGGGCCCGCCTCCCCTCTGGGGGATACGTACCGATAAACTCATCTTT. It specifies CALGGPPPLWGIRTDKLIF.

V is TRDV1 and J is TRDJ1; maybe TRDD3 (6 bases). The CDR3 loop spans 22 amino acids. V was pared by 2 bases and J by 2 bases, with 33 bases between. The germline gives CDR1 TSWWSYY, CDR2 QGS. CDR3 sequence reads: CALGESSPTLGAGGPRTDKLIF. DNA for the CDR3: TGTGCTCTTGGGGAATCGTCCCCTACACTTGGGGCGGGGGGACCCCGGACCGATAAACTCATCTTT.

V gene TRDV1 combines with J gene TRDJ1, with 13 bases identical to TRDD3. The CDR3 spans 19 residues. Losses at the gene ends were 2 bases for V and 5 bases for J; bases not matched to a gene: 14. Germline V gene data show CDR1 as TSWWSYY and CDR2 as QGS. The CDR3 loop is CALGESDPRTGGYADKLIF. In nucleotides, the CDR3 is TGTGCTCTTGGGGAATCCGACCCCCGTACTGGGGGATACGCGGATAAACTCATCTTT.

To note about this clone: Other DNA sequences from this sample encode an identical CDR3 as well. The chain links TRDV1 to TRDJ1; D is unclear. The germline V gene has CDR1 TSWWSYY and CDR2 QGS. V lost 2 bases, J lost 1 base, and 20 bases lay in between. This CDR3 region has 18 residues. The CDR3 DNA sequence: TGTGCTCTTGGGGAATCCCACGCACTGAGATCCATCACCGATAAACTCATCTTT. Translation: CALGESHALRSITDKLIF.

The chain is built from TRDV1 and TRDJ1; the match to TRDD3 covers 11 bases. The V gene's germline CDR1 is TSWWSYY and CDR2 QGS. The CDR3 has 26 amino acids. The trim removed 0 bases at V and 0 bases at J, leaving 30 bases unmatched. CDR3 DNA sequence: TGTGCTCTTGGGGAACTTGCCTTCCTTACAAACGACTGGGGGATAAGTTCCGTTATGTACACCGATAAACTCATCTTT. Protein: CALGELAFLTNDWGISSVMYTDKLIF.

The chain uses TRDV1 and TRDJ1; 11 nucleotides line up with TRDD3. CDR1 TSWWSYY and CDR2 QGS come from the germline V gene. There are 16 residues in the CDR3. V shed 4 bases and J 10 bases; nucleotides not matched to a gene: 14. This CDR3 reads CALGGESLGGYAGLIF. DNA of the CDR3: TGTGCTCTTGGGGGAGAGAGCCTTGGGGGATACGCAGGACTCATCTTT.

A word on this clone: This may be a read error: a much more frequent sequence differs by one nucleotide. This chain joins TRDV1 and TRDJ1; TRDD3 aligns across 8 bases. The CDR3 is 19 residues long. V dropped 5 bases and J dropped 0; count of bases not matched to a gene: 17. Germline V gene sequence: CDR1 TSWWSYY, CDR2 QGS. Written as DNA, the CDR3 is TGTGCTCTTGGGACCCGTTCCTTTGAGGGATACGCGTACACCGATAAACTCATCTTT. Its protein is CALGTRSFEGYAYTDKLIF.

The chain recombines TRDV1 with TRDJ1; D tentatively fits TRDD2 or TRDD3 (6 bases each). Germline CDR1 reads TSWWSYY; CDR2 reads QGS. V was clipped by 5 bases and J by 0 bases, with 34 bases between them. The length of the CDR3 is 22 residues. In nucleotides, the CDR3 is TGTGCTCTTGGGAACAAACTCATTCCTATCGGGGGACATCAACGTAACACCGATAAACTCATCTTT. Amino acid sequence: CALGNKLIPIGGHQRNTDKLIF.

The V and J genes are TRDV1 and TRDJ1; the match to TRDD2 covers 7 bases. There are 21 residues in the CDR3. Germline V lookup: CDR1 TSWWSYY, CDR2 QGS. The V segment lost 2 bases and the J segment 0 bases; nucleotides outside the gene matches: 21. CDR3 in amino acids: CALGEGPPFLRAGGDTDKLIF. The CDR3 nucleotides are TGTGCTCTTGGGGAAGGCCCGCCATTCCTACGTGCCGGGGGGGACACCGATAAACTCATCTTT.

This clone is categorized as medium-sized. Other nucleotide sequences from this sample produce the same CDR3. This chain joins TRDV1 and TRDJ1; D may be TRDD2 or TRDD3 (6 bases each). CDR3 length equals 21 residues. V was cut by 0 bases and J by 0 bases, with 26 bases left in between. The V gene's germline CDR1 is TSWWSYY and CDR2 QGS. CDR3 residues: CALGELPPTPSFTGYTDKLIF. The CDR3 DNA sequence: TGTGCTCTTGGGGAACTCCCTCCTACCCCATCGTTTACTGGGTACACCGATAAACTCATCTTT.

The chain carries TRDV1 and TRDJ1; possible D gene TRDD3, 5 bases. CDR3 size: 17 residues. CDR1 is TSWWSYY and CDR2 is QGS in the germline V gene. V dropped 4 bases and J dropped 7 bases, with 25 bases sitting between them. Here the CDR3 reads CALGAWAVTSTPRKLIF. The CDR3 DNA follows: TGTGCTCTTGGGGCCTGGGCCGTCACTTCTACACCACGTAAACTCATCTTT.